This passage covers 2 T cell receptor beta chains from one sample sequenced in a study of T cells after somatic rescue of genetic block. Data came from immunoSEQ multiplex PCR; TCRdb stores just in-frame clones and leaves some out. Of fewer than 150,000 clones listed, just over 90% are singletons. Sequencing used peripheral blood mononuclear cells (PBMCs). These receptor sequences come from a woman aged 18-29 years.

The V call is TRBV28, the J call TRBJ1-1, with 8 bases matching TRBD1. The ends lost 5 bases at V and 5 bases at J; junction bases unmatched: 10. The V gene's germline CDR1 is MDHEN and CDR2 SYDVKM. The CDR3 consists of 15 residues. CDR3 amino acids: CASSPSTGASTEAFF. The DNA of the CDR3 is TGTGCCAGCAGTCCCTCGACAGGGGCGAGTACTGAAGCTTTCTTT.

The DNA of the CDR3 is TGTGCCTGGAGTGAACAAACAGGAAACACTGAAGCTTTCTTT. This codes for CAWSEQTGNTEAFF. This chain connects TRBV30 to TRBJ1-1; TRBD1 is a possible D gene (5 bases). The V end was cut by 1 base, the J end by 2 bases, with 11 bases between. Per the germline V gene, CDR1 is GTSNPN and CDR2 is SVGIG (reference sequence). The CDR3 is 14 residues long.